This T cell receptor (beta chain) was observed in a study of blood T cells in healthy people across ages. The second PCR ran about 6 to 11 cycles with a sample-barcoded 5' primer and J-beta primers. TCRdb reprocessed the 5' RACE reads via MiXCR and lists one record per CDR3 protein. Among about 1 million distinct CDR3 sequences listed, roughly 45% were seen once. Per germline, CDR1 SGHDN and CDR2 FVKESK. The CDR3 is 17 amino acids. Findings and limits, study-wide: With naive T cell percentage, TCR beta diversity showed a strong correlation. Age advanced and TCR beta diversity per million T cells fell, roughly linearly. Comparison with aged donors showed that long-lived donors had more naive CD4+ cells and higher diversity.

Concerning this clonotype itself: Its antigen is unknown.

Researchers report isolating at least 7 million PBMCs per sample. The chain recombines TRBV14 with TRBJ2-1; 15 bases map to TRBD2. The J call is doubtful: the DNA matches TRBJ2-7 better. This TCR came from an older woman in good health. Sequencing was performed on blood. The CDR3 region has the DNA TGTGCCAGCAGCCGGGGACTAGCGGGAGGTGCCTACAATGAGCAGTACTTC. Residues: CASSRGLAGGAYNEQYF.